This T cell receptor (beta chain) comes out of a study of T-cell memory formation after mild COVID-19. Study as a whole: The TCR clusters were mostly specific to one donor. Study-wide points: Contracting clones from day 15 to 85 had balanced CD4/CD8; later expanders favoured CD4+.

TCRdb re-called the 5' RACE reads through MiXCR, storing one row per CDR3 protein. This table holds roughly 86,000 distinct CDR3 sequences, approximately 13% found once. Trimming took 0 bases from V and 2 from J, leaving 15 bases between them. The CDR3 is made up of 16 amino acids. Germline V gene lookup returns CDR1 SGHKS and CDR2 YYEKEE (reference sequence). Regarding this clonotype: Its antigen remains unidentified.

V usage is TRBV5-5 and J usage is TRBJ2-7; D might be TRBD2 (7 bases). The clonotype was recovered from an adult woman who had mild COVID-19 (a few samples of this study predate the infection). Cell type and time point are not known. Sequenced input: PBMCs or a T cell subset sorted from them (not recorded which). CDR3 sequence: CASSLEGGESTYEQYF. For the CDR3, the DNA is TGTGCCAGCAGCTTGGAAGGGGGGGAGAGCACCTACGAGCAGTACTTC.